This T cell receptor (beta chain) was sequenced in a study of long-term antiretroviral therapy in people with HIV. Broader study findings: Therapy changes, viral resistance and ART adherence were not documented in the available data. The study collected blood between the mid-2000s and the late 2010s, possibly under older ART regimens.

Two or more post-ART PBMC samples, plus at least one pre-ART sample, were available for each donor. This CDR3 spans 14 amino acids. Germline CDR1 reads MDHEN; CDR2 reads SYDVKM. The ends were cut back, 7 bases at V and 6 bases at J, with 18 bases in the middle. A v3.0 immunoSEQ assay was performed at survey level. The method was immunoSEQ multiplex PCR; TCRdb's version includes in-frame clones alone and lacks a portion of them. The profile shows some 18,000 clones, over 75% of them singletons. Remarks on this clone: No antigen is known for it.

The receptor was isolated from a man aged 18 to 29 with HIV. The chain carries TRBV28 and TRBJ1-1; D is undetermined. The starting material was unsorted PBMCs, obtained 0.1 years before starting antiretroviral therapy. The CDR3 protein is CASTSFREVAEAFF. CDR3 coding DNA: TGTGCCAGCACATCGTTTCGGGAGGTCGCTGAAGCTTTCTTT. Full variable domain (rest looked up from reference TRBV28 and TRBJ1-1): DVKVTQSSRYLVKRTGEKVFLECVQDMDHENMFWYRQDPGLGLRLIYFSYDVKMKEKGDIPEGYSVSREKKERFSLILESASTNQTSMYLCASTSFREVAEAFFGQGTRLTVV.